This TCR beta chain was found in a study of shared clonotypes between healthy human individuals. The assay used deep level. Assay: immunoSEQ multiplex PCR; the TCRdb copy retains only in-frame clones and omits some. The sample holds around 1.9 million clones, around 95% seen once. General study results and limits: Generally, estimated richness proved larger in naive subsets than it did in memory subsets. It was observed that approximately 5% of naive CD4 clonotypes were shared across a handful of donors.

As for this clone: Its antigen is undetermined.

CD45RO-negative CD8 cells positively selected for CCR7 made up the naive population, which excluded terminally differentiated effector memory CD45RA+ cells. This CDR3 contains 14 residues. The ends were cut back, 4 bases at V and 10 bases at J, with 17 bases in the middle. Germline values: CDR1 SEHNR, CDR2 FQNEAQ (reference sequence). The V and J genes are TRBV7-9 and TRBJ2-1, with D perhaps TRBD2 (6 bases). The source is a man between 18 and 35 years old in good health. Some clones in this sample may be carry-over from other donors' samples. Material: naive CD8+ T cells from PBMCs. The CDR3 sequence is CASSSSAAAGEQFF. DNA of the CDR3: TGTGCCAGCAGCTCAAGCGCGGCCGCGGGGGAGCAGTTCTTC.